The sample holds a few counts of the clone carrying this T cell receptor beta chain. This sample stems from a study of blood T cell repertoires in COVID-19. As for the study in general: Both acute and convalescent COVID-19 samples were obtained from the United States, Italy and Spain.

TCRdb's copy holds only in-frame clones and misses some; the assay was immunoSEQ multiplex PCR. In the table there are approximately 200,000 clones, 79% of which are singletons. CDR1 and CDR2 from the germline V gene are MNHEY and SVGEGT. V dropped 6 bases and J dropped 6; count of bases not matched to a gene: 12. The CDR3 totals 15 residues. The sequenced material came from peripheral blood. The V call is TRBV6-2 or TRBV6-3, the J call TRBJ2-5, with 8 bases identical to TRBD1. The sequence was obtained from a man aged 55-75 years with active or convalescent COVID-19. The CDR3 here is CASSFSDRVAKTQYF. CDR3 coding DNA: TGTGCCAGCAGCTTTTCGGACAGGGTGGCTAAGACCCAGTACTTC.